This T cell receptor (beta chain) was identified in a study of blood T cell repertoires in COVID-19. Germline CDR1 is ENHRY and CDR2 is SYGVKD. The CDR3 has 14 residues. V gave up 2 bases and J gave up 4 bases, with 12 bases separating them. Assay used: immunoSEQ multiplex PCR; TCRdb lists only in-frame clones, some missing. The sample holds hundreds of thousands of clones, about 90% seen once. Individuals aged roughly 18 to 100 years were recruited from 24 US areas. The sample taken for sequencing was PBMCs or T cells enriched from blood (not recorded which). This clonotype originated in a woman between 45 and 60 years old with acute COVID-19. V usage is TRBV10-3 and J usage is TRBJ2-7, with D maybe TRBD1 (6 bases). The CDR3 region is CAISETGFLYEQYF. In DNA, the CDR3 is TGTGCCATCAGTGAGACAGGGTTTTTATACGAGCAGTACTTC.